This T cell receptor beta chain appears in the sequencing data of a study of T cell repertoires in cytomegalovirus infection. Study-level background: Through public TCR beta signatures, both CMV infection and matching HLA type were indicated. General study findings and limits: Frequencies of public TCR beta families were cumulated, and this identified carriers of CMV plus the relevant HLA. The study found HLA-C-restricted CMV-specific TCR beta clonotypes dominating the ex vivo response.

TCRdb reanalysed the reads using MiXCR and keeps one entry per CDR3 protein. The repertoire includes about 190,000 distinct CDR3 sequences, over 25% of them detected once, and 31% sits in the top ten. Regarding this clonotype: Its matching antigen is unknown.

The sample comprised PBMCs. The TCR sequence derives from a human donor in good health (CMV status not recorded). Some clones in this sample may be carry-over from other donors' samples.

The CDR3 loop is CASSQVGTSKQFF. The CDR3 coding sequence is TGTGCCAGCAGCCAAGTCGGGACCTCCAAGCAGTTCTTC. The chain uses TRBV3-1 and TRBJ2-1, with D perhaps TRBD1 or TRBD2 (5 bases each). The CDR3 length is 13 residues. Trimming took off 1 base at V and 11 bases at J, with 12 bases between the two ends. CDR1 is LGHDT and CDR2 is YNNKEL in the germline V gene (reference sequence).